This T cell receptor beta chain was sequenced for a study of control samples from healthy donors and cancer patients (dated by TCRdb to about 2020). Libraries were constructed by the immunoSEQ multiplex PCR assay. This is the immuneACCESS table as TCRdb keeps it, with only in-frame sequences that have V and J called. A part of the clones is gone; compared with another copy, unresolved V genes explain less than half, and the rest is unexplained. A total of roughly 200,000 clones appear in this sample, about 93% of them only once. Roughly 1.5% of the sample lies in the top ten. Via the germline V gene (reference sequence), CDR1 is LNHNV and CDR2 YYDKDF. V is cut back by 4 bases and J by 7 bases, with 6 bases in the junction unmatched. The CDR3 runs 14 amino acids, cysteine and phenylalanine included. The sequence is cut down to CDR3 DNA, 42 bases in frame from base 1. Concerning this clone: The clone's antigen remains unknown. Base qualities are missing; no much larger clone stands one base away.

The rearranged segments are TRBV15 and TRBJ2-1; 8 junctional bases match TRBD1. Material: blood. This receptor was taken from a man younger than 35 in good health. The CDR3 is CATSTRQGANEQFF. In nucleotides, the sequence is TGTGCCACCAGCACTCGCCAGGGGGCGAATGAGCAGTTCTTC. The entire variable domain, with the stretches around the CDR3 drawn from the reference TRBV15 and TRBJ2-1 proteins, is DAMVIQNPRYQVTQFGKPVTLSCSQTLNHNVMYWYQQKSSQAPKLLFHYYDKDFNNEADTPDNFQSRRPNTSFCFLDIRSPGLGDTAMYLCATSTRQGANEQFFGPGTRLTVL.